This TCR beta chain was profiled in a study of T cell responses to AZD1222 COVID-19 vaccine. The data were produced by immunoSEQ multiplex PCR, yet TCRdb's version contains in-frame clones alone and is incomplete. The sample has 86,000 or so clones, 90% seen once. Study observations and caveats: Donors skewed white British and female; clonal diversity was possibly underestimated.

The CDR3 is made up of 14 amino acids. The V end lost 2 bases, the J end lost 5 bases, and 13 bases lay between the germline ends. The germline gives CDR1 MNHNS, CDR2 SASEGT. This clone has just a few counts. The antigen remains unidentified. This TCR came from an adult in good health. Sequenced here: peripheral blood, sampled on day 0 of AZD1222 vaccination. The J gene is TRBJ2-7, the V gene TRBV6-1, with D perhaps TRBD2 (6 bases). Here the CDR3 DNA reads TGTGCCAGCAGTGAAAGGTGGTCGGGGGACGAGCAGTACTTC. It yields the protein CASSERWSGDEQYF.